The clone carrying this T cell receptor beta chain appeared many times. Its antigen is undetermined. Time point indicated: newly diagnosed GD, antithyroid drugs for less than 3 months. Extracted RNA from PBMCs served as the source of the TCR library. The source of the patients was an endocrinology department in Xi'an, China. The authors drew approximately 9 milliliters of peripheral blood into EDTA tubes. This sample is part of a study of regulatory T cells in long-lasting Graves disease. Study findings and constraints: Clonotypes that were public and shared totalled around 2,700 in persistent patients versus 966 in new patients. Among samples with persistent disease, TRBV28, TRBJ1-2 and TRBJ2-5 were favored.

V shed 9 bases and J shed 3 bases, with 20 bases lying between them. The germline gives CDR1 SGHTA, CDR2 FQGNSA. The CDR3 consists of 15 residues. Construction of the TCR beta libraries employed iRepertoire HTBI primers in conjunction with Arm-PCR of CDR3 regions. TCRdb re-called the multiplex PCR reads through MiXCR, storing one row per CDR3 protein. The table has approximately 230,000 distinct CDR3 sequences, roughly 18% seen once. The J gene is TRBJ2-5, the V gene TRBV7-2, with D possibly TRBD2 on 5 matching bases. The starting material was peripheral blood mononuclear cells (PBMCs), obtained at new diagnosis, from a patient treated with antithyroid drugs. The source is a female donor with Graves disease. CDR3 in amino acids: CASQPWRWREETQYF. The DNA of the CDR3 is TGTGCCAGTCAGCCTTGGAGGTGGAGAGAAGAGACCCAGTACTTC.